Detailed here is one T cell receptor (beta chain). The record originates from a study of blood T cells in healthy people across ages. Study details: With template switching, about one barcoded beta molecule was captured per two T cells.

The CDR3 extends over 17 amino acids. Trimming removed 2 bases from V and 13 bases from J, with 27 bases in between. The use of a sample-barcoded 5' primer and a J-beta primer mix characterized a second PCR of roughly 7 to 12 cycles. TCRdb recomputed calls from the 5' RACE reads with MiXCR, one row per CDR3 protein. This table holds some 1.4 million distinct CDR3 sequences, about 43% found once. Sequencing input: blood. The source of this sequence is a woman younger than 30 in good health. This sequence joins TRBV12-3 or TRBV12-4 and TRBJ2-1; D tentatively reads TRBD1 or TRBD2 (6 bases each). The CDR3 DNA is TGTGCCAGCAGTTTAAGTGTCGGCAGGGGACTTCAAGAGACCCAGTTCTTC. It yields the protein CASSLSVGRGLQETQFF.